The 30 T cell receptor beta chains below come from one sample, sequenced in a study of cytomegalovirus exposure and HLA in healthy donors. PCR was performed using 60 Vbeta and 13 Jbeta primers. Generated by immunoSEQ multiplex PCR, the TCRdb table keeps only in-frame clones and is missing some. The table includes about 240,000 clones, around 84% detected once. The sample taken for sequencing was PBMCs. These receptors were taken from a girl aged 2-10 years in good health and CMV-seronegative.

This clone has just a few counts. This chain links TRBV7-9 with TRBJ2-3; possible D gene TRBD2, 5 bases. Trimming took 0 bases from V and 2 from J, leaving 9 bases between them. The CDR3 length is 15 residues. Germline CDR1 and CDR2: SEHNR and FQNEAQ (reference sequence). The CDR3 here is CASSLAGRATDTQYF. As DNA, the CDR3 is TGTGCCAGCAGCTTAGCCGGGCGGGCCACAGATACGCAGTATTTT.

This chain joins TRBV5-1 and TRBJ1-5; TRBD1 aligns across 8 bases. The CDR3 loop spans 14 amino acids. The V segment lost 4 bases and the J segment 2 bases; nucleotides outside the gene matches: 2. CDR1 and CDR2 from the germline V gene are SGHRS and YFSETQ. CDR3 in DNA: TGCGCCAGCAGCCCGACAGGGGGCAATCAGCCCCAGCATTTT. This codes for CASSPTGGNQPQHF. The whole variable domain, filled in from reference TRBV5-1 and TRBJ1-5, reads KAGVTQTPRYLIKTRGQQVTLSCSPISGHRSVSWYQQTPGQGLQFLFEYFSETQRNKGNFPGRFSGRQFSNSRSEMNVSTLELGDSALYLCASSPTGGNQPQHFGDGTRLSIL.

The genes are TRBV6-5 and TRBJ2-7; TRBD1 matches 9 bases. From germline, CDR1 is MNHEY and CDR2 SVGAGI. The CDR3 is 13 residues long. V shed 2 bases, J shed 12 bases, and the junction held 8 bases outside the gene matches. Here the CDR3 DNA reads TGTGCCAGCAGTTACGGGGGGGACAGGGAGTGGTACTTC. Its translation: CASSYGGDREWYF.

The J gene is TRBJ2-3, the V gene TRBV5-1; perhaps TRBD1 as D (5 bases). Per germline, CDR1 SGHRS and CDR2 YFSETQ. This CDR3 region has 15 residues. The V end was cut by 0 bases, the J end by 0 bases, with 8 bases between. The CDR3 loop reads CASSLGQGSTDTQYF. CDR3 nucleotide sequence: TGCGCCAGCAGCTTGGGGCAGGGTAGCACAGATACGCAGTATTTT.

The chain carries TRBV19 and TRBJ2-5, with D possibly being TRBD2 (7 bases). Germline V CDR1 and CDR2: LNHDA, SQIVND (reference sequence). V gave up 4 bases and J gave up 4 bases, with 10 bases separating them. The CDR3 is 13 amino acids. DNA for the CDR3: TGTGCCAGTAGTAAGGGGGGGCGAGAGACCCAGTACTTC. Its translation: CASSKGGRETQYF. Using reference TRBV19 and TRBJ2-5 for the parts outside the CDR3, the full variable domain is DGGITQSPKYLFRKEGQNVTLSCEQNLNHDAMYWYRQDPGQGLRLIYYSQIVNDFQKGDIAEGYSVSREKKESFPLTVTSAQKNPTAFYLCASSKGGRETQYFGPGTRLLVL.

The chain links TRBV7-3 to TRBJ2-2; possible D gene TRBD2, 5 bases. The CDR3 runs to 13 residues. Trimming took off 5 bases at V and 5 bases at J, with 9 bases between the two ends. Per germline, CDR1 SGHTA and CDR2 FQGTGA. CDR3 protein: CASSTTSTGELFF. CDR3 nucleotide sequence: TGTGCCAGCAGCACAACTAGTACCGGGGAGCTGTTTTTT.

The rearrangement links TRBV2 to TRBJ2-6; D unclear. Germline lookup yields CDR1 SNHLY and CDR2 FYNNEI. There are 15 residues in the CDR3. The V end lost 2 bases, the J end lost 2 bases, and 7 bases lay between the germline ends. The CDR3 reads CASSERIPGANVLTF. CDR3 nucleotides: TGTGCCAGCAGTGAACGTATCCCTGGGGCCAACGTCCTGACTTTC.

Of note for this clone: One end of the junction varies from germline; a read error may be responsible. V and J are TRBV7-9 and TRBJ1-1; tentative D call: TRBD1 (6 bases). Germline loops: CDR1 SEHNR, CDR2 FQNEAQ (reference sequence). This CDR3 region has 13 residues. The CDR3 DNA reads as TGTTCCAGCAGCATACAGGGAAACACTGAAGCTTTCTTT. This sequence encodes CSSSIQGNTEAFF.

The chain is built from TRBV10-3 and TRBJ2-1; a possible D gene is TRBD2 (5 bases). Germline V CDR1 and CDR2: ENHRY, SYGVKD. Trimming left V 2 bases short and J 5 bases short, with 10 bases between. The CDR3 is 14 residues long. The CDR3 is CAISEGLADNEQFF. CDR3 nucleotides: TGTGCCATCAGTGAGGGGCTAGCAGACAATGAGCAGTTCTTC.

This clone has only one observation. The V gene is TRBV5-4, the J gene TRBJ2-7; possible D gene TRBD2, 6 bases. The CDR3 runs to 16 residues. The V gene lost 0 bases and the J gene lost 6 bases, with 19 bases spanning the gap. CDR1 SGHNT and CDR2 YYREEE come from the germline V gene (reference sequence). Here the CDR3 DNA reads TGTGCCAGCAGCTTGGTCGGCACTAGCAAATTGTCCGAGCAGTACTTC. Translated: CASSLVGTSKLSEQYF.

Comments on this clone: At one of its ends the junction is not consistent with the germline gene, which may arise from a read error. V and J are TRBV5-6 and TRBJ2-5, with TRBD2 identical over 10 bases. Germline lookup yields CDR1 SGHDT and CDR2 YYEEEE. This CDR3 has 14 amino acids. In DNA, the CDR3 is TGTGCCAGCAGCCCGCTAGCGGGAGTAGAACACGGGGACTTC. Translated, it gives CASSPLAGVEHGDF. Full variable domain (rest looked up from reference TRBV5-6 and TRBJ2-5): DAGVTQSPTHLIKTRGQQVTLRCSPKSGHDTVSWYQQALGQGPQFIFQYYEEEERQRGNFPDRFSGHQFPNYSSELNVNALLLGDSALYLCASSPLAGVEHGDFGPGTRLLVL.

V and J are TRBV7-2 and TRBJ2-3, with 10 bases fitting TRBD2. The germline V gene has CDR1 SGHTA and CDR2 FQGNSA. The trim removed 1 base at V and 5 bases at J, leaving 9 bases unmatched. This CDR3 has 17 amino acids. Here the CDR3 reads CASSLVSGGAWVDTQYF. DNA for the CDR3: TGTGCCAGCAGCTTAGTAAGCGGGGGGGCCTGGGTAGATACGCAGTATTTT.

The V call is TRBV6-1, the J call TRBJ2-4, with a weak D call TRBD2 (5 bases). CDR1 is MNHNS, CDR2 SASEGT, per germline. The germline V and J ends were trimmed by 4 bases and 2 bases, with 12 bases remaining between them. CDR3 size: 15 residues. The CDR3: CASSAPGVTKNIQYF. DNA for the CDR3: TGTGCCAGCAGTGCTCCCGGGGTTACCAAAAACATTCAGTACTTC.

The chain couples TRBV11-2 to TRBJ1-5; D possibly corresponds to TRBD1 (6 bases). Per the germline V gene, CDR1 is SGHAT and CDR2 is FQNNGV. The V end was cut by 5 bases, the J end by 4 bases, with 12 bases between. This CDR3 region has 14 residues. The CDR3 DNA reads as TGTGCCAGCAGCGAGGGACAAGTTAATCAGCCCCAGCATTTT. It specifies CASSEGQVNQPQHF.

The CDR3, as DNA: TGTGCCAGCAGCCGCGTCGGGACAGAAACTTCAGATGAAAAACTGTTTTTT. This sequence encodes CASSRVGTETSDEKLFF. The chain has TRBV4-2 and TRBJ1-4, with 7 bases aligning to TRBD1. The ends lost 4 bases at V and 6 bases at J; junction bases unmatched: 14. The CDR3 has 17 residues. Germline V gene sequence: CDR1 LGHNA, CDR2 YNFKEQ.

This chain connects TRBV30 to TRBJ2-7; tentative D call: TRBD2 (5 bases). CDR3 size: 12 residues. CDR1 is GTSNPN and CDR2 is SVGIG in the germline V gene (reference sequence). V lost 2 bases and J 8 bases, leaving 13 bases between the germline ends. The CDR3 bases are TGTGCCTGGAGTACTGGGAGCGGAAAGCAGTACTTC. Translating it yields CAWSTGSGKQYF.

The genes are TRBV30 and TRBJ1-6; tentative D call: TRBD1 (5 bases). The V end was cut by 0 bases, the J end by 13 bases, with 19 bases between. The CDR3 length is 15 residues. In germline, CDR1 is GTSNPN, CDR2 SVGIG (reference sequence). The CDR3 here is CAWSVPTAGPMPLHF. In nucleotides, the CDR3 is TGTGCCTGGAGTGTACCGACAGCAGGGCCGATGCCCCTCCACTTT.

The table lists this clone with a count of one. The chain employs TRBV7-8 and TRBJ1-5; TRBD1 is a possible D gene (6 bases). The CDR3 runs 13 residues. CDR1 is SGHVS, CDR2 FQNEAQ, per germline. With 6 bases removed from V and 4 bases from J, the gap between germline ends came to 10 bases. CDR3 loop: CASSITGNQPQHF. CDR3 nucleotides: TGTGCCAGCAGTATTACAGGGAATCAGCCCCAGCATTTT.

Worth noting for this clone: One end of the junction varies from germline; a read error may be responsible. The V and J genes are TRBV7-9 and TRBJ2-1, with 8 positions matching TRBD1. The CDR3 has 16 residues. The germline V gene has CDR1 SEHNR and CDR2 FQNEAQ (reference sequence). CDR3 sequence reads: CASTLSLGQGTNEQFF. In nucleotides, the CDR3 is TGTGCCAGCACCTTATCACTCGGACAGGGAACCAATGAGCAGTTCTTC. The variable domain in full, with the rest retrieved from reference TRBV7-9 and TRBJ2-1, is DTGVSQNPRHKITKRGQNVTFRCDPISEHNRLYWYRQTLGQGPEFLTYFQNEAQLEKSRLLSDRFSAERPKGSFSTLEIQRTEQGDSAMYLCASTLSLGQGTNEQFFGPGTRLTVL.

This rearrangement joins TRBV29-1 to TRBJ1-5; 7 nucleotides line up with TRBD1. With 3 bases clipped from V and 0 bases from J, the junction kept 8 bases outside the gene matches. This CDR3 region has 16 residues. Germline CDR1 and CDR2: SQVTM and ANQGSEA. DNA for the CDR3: TGCAGCGTTGAGAGGGACAGACAGTATAGCAATCAGCCCCAGCATTTT. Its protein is CSVERDRQYSNQPQHF. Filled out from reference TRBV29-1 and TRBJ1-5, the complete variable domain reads SAVISQKPSRDICQRGTSLTIQCQVDSQVTMMFWYRQQPGQSLTLIATANQGSEATYESGFVIDKFPISRPNLTFSTLTVSNMSPEDSSIYLCSVERDRQYSNQPQHFGDGTRLSIL.

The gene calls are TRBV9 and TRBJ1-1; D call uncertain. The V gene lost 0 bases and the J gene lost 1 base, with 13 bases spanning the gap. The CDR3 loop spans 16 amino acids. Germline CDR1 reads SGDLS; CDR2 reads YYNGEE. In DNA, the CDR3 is TGTGCCAGCAGCGTAGCCCTCGACTACCAGAACACTGAAGCTTTCTTT. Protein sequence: CASSVALDYQNTEAFF.

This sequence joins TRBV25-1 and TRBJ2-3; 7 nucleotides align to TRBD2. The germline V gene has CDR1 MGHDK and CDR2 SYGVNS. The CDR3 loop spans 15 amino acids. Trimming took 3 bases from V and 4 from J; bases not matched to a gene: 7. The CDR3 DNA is TGTGCCAGCAGTGATCGGACGGGAGGACCAGATACGCAGTATTTT. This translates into CASSDRTGGPDTQYF.

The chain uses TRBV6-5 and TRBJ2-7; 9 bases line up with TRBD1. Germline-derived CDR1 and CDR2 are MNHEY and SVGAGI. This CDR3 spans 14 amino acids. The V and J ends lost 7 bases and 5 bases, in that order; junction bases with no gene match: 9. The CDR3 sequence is CASKHDRGVNEQYF. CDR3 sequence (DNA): TGTGCCAGCAAACACGACAGGGGGGTTAACGAGCAGTACTTC.

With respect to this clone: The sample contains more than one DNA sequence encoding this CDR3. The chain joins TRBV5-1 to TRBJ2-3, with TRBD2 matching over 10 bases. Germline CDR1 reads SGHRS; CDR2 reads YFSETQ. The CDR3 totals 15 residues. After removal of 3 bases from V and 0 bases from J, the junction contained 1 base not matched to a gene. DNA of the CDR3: TGCGCCAGCAGCTCGGGACTAGCGAGCACAGATACGCAGTATTTT. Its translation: CASSSGLASTDTQYF.

The CDR3 DNA is TGTGCCAGTAGTATGGTACGGACAGGGGCCACTGAAGCTTTCTTT. Translated, it gives CASSMVRTGATEAFF. The gene calls are TRBV19 and TRBJ1-1; TRBD1 matches at 9 bases. Trimming took 3 bases from V and 4 from J; bases not matched to a gene: 6. This CDR3 is built from 15 residues. CDR1 and CDR2 (germline): LNHDA, SQIVND (reference sequence).

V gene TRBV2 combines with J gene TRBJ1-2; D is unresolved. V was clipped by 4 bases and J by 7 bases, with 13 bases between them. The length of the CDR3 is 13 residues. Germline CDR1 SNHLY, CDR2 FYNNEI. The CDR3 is CASSGDTGGGYTF. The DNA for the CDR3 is TGTGCCAGCAGTGGAGACACCGGAGGTGGCTACACCTTC.

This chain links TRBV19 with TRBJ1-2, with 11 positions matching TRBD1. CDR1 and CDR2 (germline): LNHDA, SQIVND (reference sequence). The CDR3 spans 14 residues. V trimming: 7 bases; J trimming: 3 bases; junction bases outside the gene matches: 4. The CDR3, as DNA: TGTGCCAGTACCCGGGACAGGGGGGACTATGGCTACACCTTC. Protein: CASTRDRGDYGYTF.

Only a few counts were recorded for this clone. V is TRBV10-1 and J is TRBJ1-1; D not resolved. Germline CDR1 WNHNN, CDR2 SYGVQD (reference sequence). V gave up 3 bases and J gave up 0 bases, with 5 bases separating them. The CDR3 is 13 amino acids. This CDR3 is CASSDNMNTEAFF. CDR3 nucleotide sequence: TGCGCCAGCAGTGACAACATGAACACTGAAGCTTTCTTT.

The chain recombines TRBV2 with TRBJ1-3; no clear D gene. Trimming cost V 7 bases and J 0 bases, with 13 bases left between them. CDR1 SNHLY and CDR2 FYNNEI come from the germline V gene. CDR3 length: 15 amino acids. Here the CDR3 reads CASTTTHSSGNTIYF. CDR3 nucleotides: TGTGCCAGCACGACAACCCACAGCTCTGGAAACACCATATATTTT.

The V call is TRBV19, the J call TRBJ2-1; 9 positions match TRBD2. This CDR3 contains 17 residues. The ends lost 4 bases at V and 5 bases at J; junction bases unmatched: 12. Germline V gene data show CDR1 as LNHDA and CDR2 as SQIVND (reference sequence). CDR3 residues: CASSRRRRTSADNEQFF. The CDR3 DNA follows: TGTGCCAGTAGTAGGCGCCGGAGGACTAGCGCCGACAATGAGCAGTTCTTC. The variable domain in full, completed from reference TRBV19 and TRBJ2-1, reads DGGITQSPKYLFRKEGQNVTLSCEQNLNHDAMYWYRQDPGQGLRLIYYSQIVNDFQKGDIAEGYSVSREKKESFPLTVTSAQKNPTAFYLCASSRRRRTSADNEQFFGPGTRLTVL.